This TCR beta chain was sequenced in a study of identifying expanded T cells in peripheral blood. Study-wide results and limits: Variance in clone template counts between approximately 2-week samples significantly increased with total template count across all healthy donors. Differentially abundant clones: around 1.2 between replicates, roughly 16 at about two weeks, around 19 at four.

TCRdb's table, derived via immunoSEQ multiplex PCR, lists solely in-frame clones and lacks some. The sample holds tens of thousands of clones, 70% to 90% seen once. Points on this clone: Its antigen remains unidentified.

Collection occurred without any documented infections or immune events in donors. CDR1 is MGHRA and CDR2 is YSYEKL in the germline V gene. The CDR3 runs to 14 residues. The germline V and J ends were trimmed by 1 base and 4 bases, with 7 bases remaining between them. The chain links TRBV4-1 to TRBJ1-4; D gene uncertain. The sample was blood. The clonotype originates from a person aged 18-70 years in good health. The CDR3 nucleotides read TGCGCCAGCAGCCAAGTCGGTCATAATGAAAAACTGTTTTTT. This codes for CASSQVGHNEKLFF.